This T cell receptor beta chain appears in the sequencing data of a study of CD8+ T cells in alopecia areata. Indicated treatment: oral pan-JAK inhibitor, 5-10 mg twice daily. Alopecia areata patients had lesional scalp punch biopsies and peripheral blood taken from them. A note on this clone: What it recognizes is unknown.

The CDR3 consists of 11 residues. CDR1 and CDR2 from the germline V gene are SNHLY and FYNNEI. Trimming removed 5 bases from V and 4 bases from J, with 5 bases in between. General study results and limits: Tofacitinib significantly lowered scalp clonality and expanded CD8+ clones among the top 100.

Extraction and reverse transcription of RNA yielded cDNA as the sequencing template. Using immunoSEQ multiplex PCR, the repertoire was profiled, and TCRdb retains in-frame clones only, with some absent. The sample shows 90,000 to 150,000 clones, around 56% of them seen only once. This material consisted of CD4+ T cells sorted from blood, taken at week 4, from a patient treated with tofacitinib. This receptor was identified in a human donor with alopecia areata. The chain joins TRBV2 to TRBJ1-1, with D unresolved. CDR3 coding DNA: TGTGCCAGCAGTCAGATCACTGAAGCTTTCTTT. Protein: CASSQITEAFF.